This T cell receptor beta chain was sequenced for a study of post-analysis software for immune sequencing data. Turning to the study itself: Both relapsing-remitting and secondary progressive multiple sclerosis featured among the disease courses, as did progressive-relapsing multiple sclerosis.

Broader study findings: F-measure co-clustering was strong for batch-matched samples. Significantly decreased normalized Chao1 diversity was recorded for multiple sclerosis patients relative to controls.

This clonotype was seen a few times. What it binds is not known. Every TCR beta cDNA library bore unique molecular identifiers. Some 500,000 cDNA molecules were obtained per 1 to 10 million input T cells. MiXCR, applied by TCRdb to the PCR reads, yields one record per CDR3 protein. Seen here are 750,000 to 950,000 distinct CDR3 sequences, more than 45% observed once, and the top ten hold over 4.5%. The material sequenced was blood. This clonotype was obtained from a girl aged 10 to 17 with multiple sclerosis.

This CDR3 reads CSAKWLAGVGNEQFF. The DNA for the CDR3 is TGCAGTGCTAAGTGGCTAGCGGGAGTGGGAAATGAGCAGTTCTTC. The chain carries TRBV20-1 and TRBJ2-1; 10 bases fit TRBD2. This CDR3 region has 15 residues. The germline V gene has CDR1 DFQATT and CDR2 SNEGSKA (reference sequence). The trim removed 4 bases at V and 7 bases at J, leaving 10 bases unmatched.